Sequencing of this T cell receptor (beta chain) was carried out in a study of T cell changes during pregnancy in multiple sclerosis. Using immunoSEQ multiplex PCR, the repertoire was profiled, and TCRdb retains in-frame clones only, with some absent. The sample contains around 65,000 clones, about nine tenths of which appear only once. The sample consisted of peripheral blood, taken in the first trimester of pregnancy. This sequence was found in a female donor in good health, enrolled as a control in a pregnancy study.

CDR3 region: CASSPGQRNTEAFF. CDR3 DNA: TGTGCCAGCAGCCCGGGACAGAGAAACACTGAAGCTTTCTTT. The chain has TRBV11-3 and TRBJ1-1; 7 nucleotides match TRBD1. CDR1 SGHNT and CDR2 YENEEA come from the germline V gene. The V and J ends lost 5 bases and 2 bases, in that order; junction bases with no gene match: 5. The CDR3 is 14 amino acids.